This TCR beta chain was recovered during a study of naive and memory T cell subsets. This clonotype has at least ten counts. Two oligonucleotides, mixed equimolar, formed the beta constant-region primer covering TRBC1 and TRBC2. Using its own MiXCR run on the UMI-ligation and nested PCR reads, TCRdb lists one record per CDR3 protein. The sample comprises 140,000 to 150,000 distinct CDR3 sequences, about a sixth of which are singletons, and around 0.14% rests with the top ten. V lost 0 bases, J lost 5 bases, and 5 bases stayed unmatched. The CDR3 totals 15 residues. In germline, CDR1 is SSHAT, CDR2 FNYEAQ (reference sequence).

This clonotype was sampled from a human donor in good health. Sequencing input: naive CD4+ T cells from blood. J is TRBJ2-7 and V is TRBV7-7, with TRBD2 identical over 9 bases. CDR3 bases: TGTGCCAGCAGCTTAGCATTAGCGGGAGCCCACGAGCAGTACTTC. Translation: CASSLALAGAHEQYF.